Listed here are 5 T cell receptor beta chains from one sample, sequenced in a study of CD8 T cells in ankylosing spondylitis. TCRdb re-derived calls from the 5' RACE reads in MiXCR, one entry per CDR3 protein. The sample yields some 100,000 distinct CDR3 sequences, roughly 8.3% seen once. Material for sequencing was blood, either unsorted or a sorted T cell fraction (not recorded which). These TCRs come from a male donor with ankylosing spondylitis or in good health (not recorded which).

The table lists this clonotype with many counts. The chain couples TRBV29-1 to TRBJ1-1, with a tentative D call TRBD1 (5 bases). This CDR3 contains 13 residues. Germline V gene sequence: CDR1 SQVTM, CDR2 ANQGSEA. Trimming removed 2 bases at V and 1 base at J, with 8 bases between. The CDR3 nucleotides are TGCAGCGTTGAATGGGGCGAGAACACTGAAGCTTTCTTT. Translation: CSVEWGENTEAFF.

The chain joins TRBV10-3 to TRBJ2-7; no clear D. The CDR3 consists of 13 residues. Germline values: CDR1 ENHRY, CDR2 SYGVKD. With 0 bases removed from V and 9 bases from J, the gap between germline ends came to 12 bases. The chain's CDR3 is CAISESRPVGQYF. CDR3 bases: TGTGCCATCAGTGAGTCTCGACCAGTAGGGCAGTACTTC.

In its sample, this clonotype was seen many times. The chain employs TRBV6-5 and TRBJ2-7; D remains unclear. The V gene lost 4 bases and the J gene lost 10 bases, with 14 bases spanning the gap. Looked up from germline, CDR1 is MNHEY and CDR2 is SVGAGI. The CDR3 is 12 amino acids. The CDR3 nucleotides read TGTGCCAGCAGTTCTTTGGGCCGCAGACAGTACTTC. It translates to CASSSLGRRQYF.

J is TRBJ1-6 and V is TRBV4-1, with D possibly matching TRBD1 (5 bases). V was pared by 3 bases and J by 9 bases, with 12 bases between. Germline V gene data show CDR1 as MGHRA and CDR2 as YSYEKL. The CDR3 totals 14 residues. The CDR3 DNA reads TGCGCCAGCAGCCACCCACCCCAGGGTTCACCCCTCCACTTT. Translating gives CASSHPPQGSPLHF.

This clonotype has a count of ten or more. The CDR3 DNA is TGTGCCAGCAGCTTAGGCGGGGGCGGTGGCTACACCTTC. Translation: CASSLGGGGGYTF. The chain links TRBV7-2 to TRBJ1-2; D perhaps matches TRBD1 (6 bases). V lost 1 base to trimming and J lost 7 bases, with 10 bases between them. The CDR3 covers 13 residues. Germline V gene sequence: CDR1 SGHTA, CDR2 FQGNSA.